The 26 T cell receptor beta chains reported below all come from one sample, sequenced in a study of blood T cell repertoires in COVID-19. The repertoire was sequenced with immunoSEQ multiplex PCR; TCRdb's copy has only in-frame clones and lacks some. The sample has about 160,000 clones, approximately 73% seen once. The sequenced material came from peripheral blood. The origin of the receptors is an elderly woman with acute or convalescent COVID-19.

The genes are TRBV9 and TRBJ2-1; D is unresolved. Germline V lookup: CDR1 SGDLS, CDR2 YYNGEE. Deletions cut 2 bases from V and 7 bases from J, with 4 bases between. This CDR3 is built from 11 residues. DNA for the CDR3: TGTGCCAGCAGCGTGCAGAATGAGCAGTTCTTC. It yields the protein CASSVQNEQFF.

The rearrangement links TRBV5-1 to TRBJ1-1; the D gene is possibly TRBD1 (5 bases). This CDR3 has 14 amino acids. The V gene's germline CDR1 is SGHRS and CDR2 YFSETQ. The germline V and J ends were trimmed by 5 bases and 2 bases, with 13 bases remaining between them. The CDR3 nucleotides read TGCGCCAGCAGGGTAGGGGAATCAAACACTGAAGCTTTCTTT. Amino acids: CASRVGESNTEAFF.

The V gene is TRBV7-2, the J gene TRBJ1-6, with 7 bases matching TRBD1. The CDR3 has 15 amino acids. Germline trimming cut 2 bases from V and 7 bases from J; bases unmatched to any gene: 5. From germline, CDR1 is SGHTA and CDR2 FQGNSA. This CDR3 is CASSLRTGANSPLHF. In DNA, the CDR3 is TGTGCCAGCAGCTTACGTACAGGGGCAAATTCACCCCTCCACTTT.

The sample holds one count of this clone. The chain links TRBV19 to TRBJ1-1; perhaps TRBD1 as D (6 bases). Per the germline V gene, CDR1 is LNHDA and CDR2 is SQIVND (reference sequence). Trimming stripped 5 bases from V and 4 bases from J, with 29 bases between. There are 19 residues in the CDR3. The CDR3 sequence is CASSPLEGRGSRGATEAFF. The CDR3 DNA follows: TGTGCCAGTAGTCCCCTGGAGGGCAGGGGTTCGCGGGGGGCCACTGAAGCTTTCTTT.

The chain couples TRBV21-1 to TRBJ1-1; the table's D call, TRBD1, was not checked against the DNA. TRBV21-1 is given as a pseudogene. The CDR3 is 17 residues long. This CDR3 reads CASSKVRDRGQDTEAFF. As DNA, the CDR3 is TGTGCCAGCAGCAAAGTCCGGGACAGGGGGCAAGACACTGAAGCTTTCTTT.

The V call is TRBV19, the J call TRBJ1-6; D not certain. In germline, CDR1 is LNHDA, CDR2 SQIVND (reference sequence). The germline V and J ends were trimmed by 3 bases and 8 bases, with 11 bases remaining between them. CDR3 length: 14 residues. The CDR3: CASSIMGLDSPLHF. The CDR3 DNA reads TGTGCCAGTAGTATCATGGGCTTGGATTCACCCCTCCACTTT. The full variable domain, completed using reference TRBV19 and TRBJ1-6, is DGGITQSPKYLFRKEGQNVTLSCEQNLNHDAMYWYRQDPGQGLRLIYYSQIVNDFQKGDIAEGYSVSREKKESFPLTVTSAQKNPTAFYLCASSIMGLDSPLHFGNGTRLTVT.

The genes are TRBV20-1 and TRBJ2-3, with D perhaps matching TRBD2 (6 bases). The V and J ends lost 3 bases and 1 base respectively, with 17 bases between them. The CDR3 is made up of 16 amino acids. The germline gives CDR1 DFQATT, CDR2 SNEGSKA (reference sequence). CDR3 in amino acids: CSASLSAPGGTDTQYF. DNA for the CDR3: TGCAGTGCTAGTCTGTCAGCCCCGGGAGGCACAGATACGCAGTATTTT.

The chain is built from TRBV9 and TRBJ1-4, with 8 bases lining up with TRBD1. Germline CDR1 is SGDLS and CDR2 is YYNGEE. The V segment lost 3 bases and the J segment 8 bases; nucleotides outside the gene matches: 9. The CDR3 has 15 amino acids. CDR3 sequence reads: CASSARSGGDEKLFF. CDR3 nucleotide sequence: TGTGCCAGCAGCGCCCGTTCAGGGGGCGACGAAAAACTGTTTTTT.

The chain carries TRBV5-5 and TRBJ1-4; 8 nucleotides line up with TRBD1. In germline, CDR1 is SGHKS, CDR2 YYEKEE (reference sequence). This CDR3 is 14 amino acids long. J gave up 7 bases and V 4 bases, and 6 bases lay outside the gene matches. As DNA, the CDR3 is TGTGCCAGCAGCCCGACAGGGGAAGGTGAAAAACTGTTTTTT. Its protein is CASSPTGEGEKLFF. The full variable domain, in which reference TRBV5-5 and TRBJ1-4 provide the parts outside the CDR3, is DAGVTQSPTHLIKTRGQQVTLRCSPISGHKSVSWYQQVLGQGPQFIFQYYEKEERGRGNFPDRFSARQFPNYSSELNVNALLLGDSALYLCASSPTGEGEKLFFGSGTQLSVL.

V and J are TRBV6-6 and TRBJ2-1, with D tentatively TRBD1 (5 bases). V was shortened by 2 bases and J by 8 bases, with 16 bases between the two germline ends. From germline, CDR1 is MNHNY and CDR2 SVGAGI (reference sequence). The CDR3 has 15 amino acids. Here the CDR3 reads CASSYVGVGGDEQFF. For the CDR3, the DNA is TGTGCCAGCAGTTACGTAGGGGTCGGCGGTGATGAGCAGTTCTTC.

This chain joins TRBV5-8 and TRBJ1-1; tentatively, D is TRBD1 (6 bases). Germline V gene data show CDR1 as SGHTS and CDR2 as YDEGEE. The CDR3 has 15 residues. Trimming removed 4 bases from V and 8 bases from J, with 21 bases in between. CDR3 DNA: TGTGCCAGCAGCCTCAACAGCAGGGGAACCGCAGAAGCTTTCTTT. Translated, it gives CASSLNSRGTAEAFF.

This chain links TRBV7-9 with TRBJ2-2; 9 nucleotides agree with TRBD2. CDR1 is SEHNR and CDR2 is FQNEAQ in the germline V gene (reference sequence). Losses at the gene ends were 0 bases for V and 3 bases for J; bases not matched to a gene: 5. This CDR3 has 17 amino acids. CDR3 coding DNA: TGTGCCAGCAGCTTAGCTGCTAGCGGGACGGACACCGGGGAGCTGTTTTTT. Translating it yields CASSLAASGTDTGELFF.

The CDR3 DNA is TGTGCCAGTAGTGCTAGACAGGCTGTCTCTGGAAACACCATATATTTT. This translates into CASSARQAVSGNTIYF. The rearrangement joins TRBV19 to TRBJ1-3; D may be TRBD1 (6 bases). V gave up 5 bases and J gave up 0 bases, with 14 bases separating them. Germline-derived CDR1 and CDR2 are LNHDA and SQIVND (reference sequence). This CDR3 has 16 residues.

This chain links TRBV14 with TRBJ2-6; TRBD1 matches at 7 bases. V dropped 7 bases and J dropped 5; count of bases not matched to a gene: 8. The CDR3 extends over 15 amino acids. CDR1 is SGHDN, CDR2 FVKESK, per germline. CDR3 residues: CASMPRGNRANVLTF. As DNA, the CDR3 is TGTGCCAGCATGCCCAGGGGGAATCGGGCCAACGTCCTGACTTTC.

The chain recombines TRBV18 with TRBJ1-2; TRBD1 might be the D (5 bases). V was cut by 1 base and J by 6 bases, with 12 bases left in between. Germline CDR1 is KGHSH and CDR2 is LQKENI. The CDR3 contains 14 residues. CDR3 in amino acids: CASSPRKGVDGYTF. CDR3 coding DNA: TGTGCCAGCTCACCACGGAAAGGGGTGGATGGCTACACCTTC.

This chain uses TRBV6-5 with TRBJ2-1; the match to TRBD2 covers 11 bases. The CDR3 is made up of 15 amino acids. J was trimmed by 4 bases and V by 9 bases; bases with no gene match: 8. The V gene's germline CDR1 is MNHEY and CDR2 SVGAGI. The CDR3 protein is CASKSGTSGYNEQFF. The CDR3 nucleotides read TGTGCCAGTAAGTCCGGGACTAGCGGTTACAATGAGCAGTTCTTC.

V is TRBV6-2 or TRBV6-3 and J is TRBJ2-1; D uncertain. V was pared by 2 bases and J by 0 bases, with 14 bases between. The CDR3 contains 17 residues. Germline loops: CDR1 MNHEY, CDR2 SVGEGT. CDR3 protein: CASSYGGARSSYNEQFF. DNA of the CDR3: TGTGCCAGCAGTTACGGCGGAGCGCGGAGCTCCTACAATGAGCAGTTCTTC.

CDR3 loop: CSVEVPLQGARETQYF. CDR3 nucleotides: TGCAGCGTTGAAGTGCCGTTACAGGGGGCCCGGGAGACCCAGTACTTC. The rearrangement joins TRBV29-1 to TRBJ2-5, with 9 bases fitting TRBD1. J gave up 5 bases and V 1 base, and 11 bases lay outside the gene matches. This CDR3 spans 16 amino acids. Germline CDR1 is SQVTM and CDR2 is ANQGSEA. The whole variable domain, remainder taken from reference TRBV29-1 and TRBJ2-5, is SAVISQKPSRDICQRGTSLTIQCQVDSQVTMMFWYRQQPGQSLTLIATANQGSEATYESGFVIDKFPISRPNLTFSTLTVSNMSPEDSSIYLCSVEVPLQGARETQYFGPGTRLLVL.

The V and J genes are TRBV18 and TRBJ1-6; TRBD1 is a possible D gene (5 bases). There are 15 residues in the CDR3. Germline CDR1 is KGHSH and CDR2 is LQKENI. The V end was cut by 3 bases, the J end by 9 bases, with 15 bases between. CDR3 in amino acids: CASSPAPGGGSPLHF. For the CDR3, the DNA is TGTGCCAGCTCACCGGCCCCCGGGGGGGGTTCACCCCTCCACTTT.

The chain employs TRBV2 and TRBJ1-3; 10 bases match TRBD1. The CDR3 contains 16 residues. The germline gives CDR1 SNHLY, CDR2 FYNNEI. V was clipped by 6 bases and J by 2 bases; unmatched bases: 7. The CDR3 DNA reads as TGTGCCAGCAGCCGACAGGGGGCTAGTCCTGGAAACACCATATATTTT. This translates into CASSRQGASPGNTIYF.

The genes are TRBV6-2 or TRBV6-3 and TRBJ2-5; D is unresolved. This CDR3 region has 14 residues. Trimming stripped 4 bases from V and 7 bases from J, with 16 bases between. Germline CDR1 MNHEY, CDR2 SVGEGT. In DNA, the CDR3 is TGTGCCAGCAGTTCCTCGGGCTTGTTAGGGACCCAGTACTTC. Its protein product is CASSSSGLLGTQYF.

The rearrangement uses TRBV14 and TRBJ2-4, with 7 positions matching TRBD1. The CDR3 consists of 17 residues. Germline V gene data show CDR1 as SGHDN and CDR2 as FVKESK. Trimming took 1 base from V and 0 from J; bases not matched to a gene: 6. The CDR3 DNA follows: TGTGCCAGCAGCCAAGCCCGGGACAGTCAAGCCAAAAACATTCAGTACTTC. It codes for CASSQARDSQAKNIQYF.

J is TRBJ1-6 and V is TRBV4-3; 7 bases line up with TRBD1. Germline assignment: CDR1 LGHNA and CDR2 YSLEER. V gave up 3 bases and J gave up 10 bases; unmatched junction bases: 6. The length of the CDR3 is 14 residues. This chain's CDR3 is CASSHDRDPSPLHF. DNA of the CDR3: TGCGCCAGCAGCCATGACAGGGACCCGTCACCCCTCCACTTT.

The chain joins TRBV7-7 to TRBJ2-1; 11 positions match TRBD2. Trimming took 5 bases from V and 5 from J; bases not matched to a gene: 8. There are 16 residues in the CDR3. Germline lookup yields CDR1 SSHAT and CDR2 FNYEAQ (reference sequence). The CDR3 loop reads CASSLLTSGSHNEQFF. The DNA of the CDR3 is TGTGCCAGCAGCCTCCTCACTAGCGGGAGCCACAATGAGCAGTTCTTC.

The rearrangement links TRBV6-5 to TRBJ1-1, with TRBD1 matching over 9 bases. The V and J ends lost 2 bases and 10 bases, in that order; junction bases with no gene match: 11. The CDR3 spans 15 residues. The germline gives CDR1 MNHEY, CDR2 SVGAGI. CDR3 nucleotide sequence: TGTGCCAGCAGTTACACCCACGGGACAGGGCTTTTAGCTTTCTTT. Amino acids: CASSYTHGTGLLAFF.

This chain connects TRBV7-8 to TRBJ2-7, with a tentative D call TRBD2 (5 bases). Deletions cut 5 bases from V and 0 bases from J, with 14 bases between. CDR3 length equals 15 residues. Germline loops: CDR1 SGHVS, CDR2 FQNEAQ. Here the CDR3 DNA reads TGTGCCAGCAGCCCTATGCGGGTGGCCTCCTACGAGCAGTACTTC. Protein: CASSPMRVASYEQYF.